These T cell receptor beta chains were read from a single sample in a study of CD8 T cells in ankylosing spondylitis. TCRdb ran MiXCR on the 5' RACE reads and lists one entry per CDR3 protein. The data contain about 160,000 distinct CDR3 sequences, around 16% of them singletons. Source material: blood, either unsorted or a sorted T cell fraction (not recorded which). The receptors were gathered from a male donor with ankylosing spondylitis or in good health (not recorded which). The CDR3 runs from the conserved cysteine through the conserved F or W. The order of the fields is J gene, D gene, clone size, V gene, CDR3 protein, CDR3 DNA. The D gene is left open where the match is weak. Where a row states a size, it is once, few, many or the class of an expanded clone; other rows omit it.

TRBJ1-5 NA few TRBV7-9 CATESVIYRSLKPQHF TGTGCCACCGAGTCAGTAATATACAGGTCCCTAAAGCCCCAGCATTTT
TRBJ1-4 NA many TRBV6-1 CASSDEASWGNEKLFF TGTGCCAGCAGTGACGAGGCGTCCTGGGGTAATGAAAAACTGTTTTTT
TRBJ1-1 NA NA TRBV5-1 CASSLDPRTDTEAFF TGCGCCAGCAGCTTGGATCCCAGGACAGACACTGAAGCTTTCTTT
TRBJ1-2 NA few TRBV6-2/TRBV6-3 CASSSLRTASGYTF TGTGCCAGCAGTTCCCTCCGGACAGCTAGCGGCTACACCTTC
TRBJ1-2 TRBD1 many TRBV28 CASRATGATYGYTF TGTGCCAGCAGAGCGACAGGGGCGACCTATGGCTACACCTTC
TRBJ1-1 TRBD1 few TRBV20-1 CSARVNRGHTEAFF TGCAGTGCTAGAGTAAACAGGGGGCACACTGAAGCTTTCTTT
TRBJ1-2 NA few TRBV28 CASSSPMNYGYTF TGTGCCAGCAGTTCGCCCATGAACTATGGCTACACCTTC
TRBJ2-3 NA medium-sized TRBV5-4 CASSSEYDHSDTQYF TGTGCCAGCAGCTCGGAATACGACCATTCGGATACGCAGTATTTT
TRBJ2-7 NA NA TRBV6-2/TRBV6-3 CASSSLGGSVYEQYF TGTGCCAGCAGTTCCCTCGGCGGGTCGGTCTACGAGCAGTACTTC
TRBJ1-1 NA NA TRBV7-6 CASSLDAPGRENTEAFF TGTGCCAGCAGCTTAGATGCGCCGGGCAGGGAGAACACTGAAGCTTTCTTT
TRBJ1-2 NA many TRBV5-1 CASSSGPPGNGYTF TGCGCCAGCAGCTCCGGGCCCCCAGGGAATGGCTACACCTTC
TRBJ2-1 NA NA TRBV7-9 CASSLAEGNNEQFF TGTGCCAGCAGTCTTGCAGAAGGGAACAATGAGCAGTTCTTC
TRBJ2-7 TRBD1 few TRBV5-1 CASSYQGAYYEQYF TGCGCCAGCAGCTACCAGGGGGCTTACTACGAGCAGTACTTC
TRBJ2-7 TRBD1 many TRBV28 CASSFVRQGPYEQYF TGTGCCAGCAGTTTCGTGAGACAGGGACCCTACGAGCAGTACTTC
TRBJ1-2 NA many TRBV12-3/TRBV12-4 CASSESQGSYGYTF TGTGCCAGCAGCGAGTCACAGGGTTCCTATGGCTACACCTTC
TRBJ1-2 TRBD1 many TRBV5-6 CASSLRIGGQDGYGYTF TGTGCCAGCAGCTTGAGAATAGGTGGACAGGACGGCTATGGCTACACCTTC
TRBJ2-7 NA many TRBV5-1 CASSLAGGRSYEQYF TGCGCCAGCAGCTTGGCTGGCGGGCGCTCCTACGAGCAGTACTTC
TRBJ2-6 NA NA TRBV27 CASSLEPASGANVLTF TGTGCCAGCAGTTTAGAACCGGCCTCTGGGGCCAACGTCCTGACTTTC
TRBJ2-4 NA NA TRBV7-2 CASSSSTRRETIQYF TGTGCCAGCAGCTCCTCGACTAGAAGGGAGACAATTCAGTACTTC
TRBJ2-1 TRBD1 many TRBV5-1 CASSLTSGTAYNEQFF TGCGCCAGCAGCTTAACGTCCGGGACAGCCTACAATGAGCAGTTCTTC
TRBJ2-1 NA few TRBV2 CASSEGYLGGNEQFF TGTGCCAGCAGTGAGGGCTACTTAGGGGGGAATGAGCAGTTCTTC
TRBJ2-5 NA once TRBV30 CAWSVSEETQYF TGTGCCTGGAGTGTAAGCGAAGAGACCCAGTACTTC
TRBJ2-2 TRBD1 NA TRBV28 CASSIRQGASGELFF TGTGCCAGCAGCATTAGACAGGGGGCATCCGGGGAGCTGTTTTTT
TRBJ1-2 NA many TRBV30 CAWSLGGMDYGYTF TGTGCCTGGAGTCTGGGGGGAATGGACTATGGCTACACCTTC
TRBJ2-5 NA NA TRBV9 CASSLLATRGQETQYF TGTGCCAGCAGCCTTCTCGCGACTAGAGGGCAAGAGACCCAGTACTTC
TRBJ1-3 NA many TRBV30 CAWSPAGNTIYF TGTGCCTGGAGTCCAGCTGGAAACACCATATATTTT
TRBJ2-2 TRBD2 many TRBV29-1 CSVDSGRGGTGELFF TGCAGCGTTGATAGCGGGAGGGGGGGCACCGGGGAGCTGTTTTTT